This T cell receptor beta chain was captured by sequencing in a study of PD-1 blockade in classical Hodgkin lymphoma (dated by TCRdb to about 2020). Regarding the research as a whole: Nivolumab dosing was 3 mg/kg intravenously every 2 weeks, continuing until either disease progression or unacceptable toxicity. A peripheral blood immune signature of response to PD-1 blockade in classical Hodgkin lymphoma was defined using TCR beta sequencing and CyTOF.

The Qiagen DNeasy kit was used to extract genomic DNA both from unsorted PBMCs and from the negatively selected CD4+ and CD8+ fractions. Using primers that anneal to V and J segments, immunoSEQ multiplex PCR amplified the TCR beta CDR3 regions. Amplification bias was minimized using a synthetic immune receptor repertoire, and residual bias was removed computationally after sequencing. Under the source paper's analysis protocol: Repertoire diversity was quantified as the Shannon entropy index using custom Python scripts. Unsorted, CD4+ and CD8+ repertoires were examined separately, except in combined analyses, for which CD4+ and CD8+ sequences were merged in silico. Clonal expansion was defined as a frequency increase of at least 2-fold after treatment compared with C1D1, and clones undetected at baseline were assigned a pseudocount of 0.5. Clones with 0 or 1 copy at C1D1 were defined as singleton clones, while clones with 2 or more copies were defined as non-singleton clones. Clones expanded in unsorted samples were annotated as CD4+, CD8+ or unknown by matching protein sequences in sorted samples from the same patient. Wilcoxon tests on paired samples were used to test diversity changes from C1D1 to C4D1. TCRdb stores this immuneACCESS table with in-frame sequences only. Part of the clones is absent; in the studies checked, under half of the shortfall reflects unresolved V genes, and no reason is known for the rest. Clonal size and the V and J genes are those of that table, whereas D and trimming came from the DNA. A total of about 40,000 clones appear in this sample, over 55% of them only once. Roughly 3% of the sample is in the top ten clones.

Concerning this clone itself: Its antigen specificity is not known. Nothing much larger sits one base from this clone, and base qualities are not available.

What the study reported, not specific to this receptor: Diversity was lower in patients who began nivolumab less than 1 year after ASCT, so these patients were left out of later analyses to avoid confounding by immune reconstitution. Baseline TCR diversity was reported as lower in newly diagnosed patients than in healthy donors, and lower still in relapsed/refractory patients. Baseline diversity similar to that of newly diagnosed patients was observed in trial patients achieving complete response, whereas significantly lower diversity was observed in partial responders and progressors. The study was limited to a single clinical trial cohort, and causes of repertoire differences, possibly disease activity or prior therapy, remained undefined. A significant rise by C4D1 was seen in CD4+ but not CD8+ TCR diversity (p=0.0027 vs p=0.16), with the rise being most apparent in complete responders (p=0.02).

At the junction V is shortened by 1 base and J by 3 bases; bases outside the gene matches: 5. The CDR3 starts with the cysteine, ends with the phenylalanine, and has 15 residues. The DNA shown is the 45-base CDR3, in frame from base 1. From the germline V gene, CDR1 is MNHNS and CDR2 is SASEGT. The sample's time point label is to be understood as: cycle 1 day 1 (C1D1), immediately before nivolumab initiation. Every trial patient had relapsed after autologous stem cell transplantation, and cohorts A, B and C differed in prior brentuximab vedotin exposure. The trial cohort comprised a few dozen patients with relapsed/refractory classical Hodgkin lymphoma whose best overall responses were complete response, partial response or progressive disease. In the multi-cohort phase II CheckMate 205 trial, trial patients received single-agent nivolumab. An independent review committee assessed best overall response using the 2007 International Working Group response criteria. Trial PBMCs were obtained immediately prior to nivolumab initiation (C1D1) and on therapy at cycle 2 day 1 and cycle 4 day 1. Peripheral blood was collected in 8 mL Vacutainer Cell Preparation Tubes, from which PBMCs were isolated by centrifugation and then cryopreserved.

The source was peripheral blood mononuclear cells (PBMCs), collected at baseline. The chain is assembled from TRBV6-1 and TRBJ2-7; TRBD2 lines up with 8 middle nucleotides. The sequence came from a human donor with classical Hodgkin lymphoma. The DNA sequence follows: TGTGCCAGCAGTGAAGGGGATAGCGGGATCTACGAGCAGTACTTC. It specifies CASSEGDSGIYEQYF.